Sequencing of this T cell receptor (beta chain) was carried out in a study of cytomegalovirus exposure and HLA in healthy donors. The overall study: HLA-typed donors were the source of about 90 million unique TCRs held in an early data release. Findings and caveats of the study: Highly shared sequence variants in one cluster were likely a sequencing artifact. Among TCR sequences, most were rare, though some public TCRs appeared in many donors. It emerged from a later analysis that several of the most significant clusters appeared to be linked to common viral pathogens.

Trimming removed 0 bases at V and 3 bases at J, with 15 bases between. The germline CDR1 and CDR2 sequences are MNHEY and SVGAGI. This CDR3 comprises 16 residues. To note about this clone: The antigen remains undetermined.

The PCR used 60 Vbeta and 13 Jbeta primers. Method: immunoSEQ multiplex PCR; TCRdb's copy keeps in-frame clones and lacks some. The sample shows about 200,000 clones, more than 75% of them seen only once. The clonotype comes from a man aged 40-49 years in good health and CMV-seropositive. The rearrangement links TRBV6-5 to TRBJ2-7; TRBD1 is a possible D gene (6 bases). The sample was PBMCs. The CDR3 loop reads CASSYSWPGDNYEQYF. The CDR3 DNA is TGTGCCAGCAGTTACTCGTGGCCCGGGGACAACTACGAGCAGTACTTC.